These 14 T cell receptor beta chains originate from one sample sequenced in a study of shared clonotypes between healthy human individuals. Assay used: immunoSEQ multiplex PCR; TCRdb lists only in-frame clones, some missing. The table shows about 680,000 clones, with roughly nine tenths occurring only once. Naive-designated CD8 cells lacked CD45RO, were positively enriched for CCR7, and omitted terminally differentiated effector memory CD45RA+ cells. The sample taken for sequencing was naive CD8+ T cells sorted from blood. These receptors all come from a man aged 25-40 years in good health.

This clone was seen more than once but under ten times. This CDR3 reads CASSLVGTQYF. Written as DNA, the CDR3 is TGTGCCAGCAGCTTAGTTGGGACCCAGTACTTC. The chain has TRBV7-9 and TRBJ2-5; no reliable D call. Germline CDR1 is SEHNR and CDR2 is FQNEAQ (reference sequence). The CDR3 is 11 amino acids. V lost 1 base to trimming and J lost 7 bases, with 4 bases between them.

The CDR3 DNA reads as TGTGCAAGTCACGAGGCAACTAATGAAAAACTGTTTTTT. Protein sequence: CASHEATNEKLFF. The chain links TRBV12-2 to TRBJ1-4. TRBV12-2 is recorded as a pseudogene. There are 13 residues in the CDR3.

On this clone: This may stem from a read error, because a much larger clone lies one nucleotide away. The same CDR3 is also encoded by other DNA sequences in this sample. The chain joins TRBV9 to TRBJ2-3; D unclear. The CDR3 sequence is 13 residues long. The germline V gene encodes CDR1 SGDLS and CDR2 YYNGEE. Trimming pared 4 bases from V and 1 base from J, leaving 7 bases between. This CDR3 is CASSPPRTDTQYF. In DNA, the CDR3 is TGTGCCAGCAGCCCCCCTCGCACAGATACGCAGTATTTT.

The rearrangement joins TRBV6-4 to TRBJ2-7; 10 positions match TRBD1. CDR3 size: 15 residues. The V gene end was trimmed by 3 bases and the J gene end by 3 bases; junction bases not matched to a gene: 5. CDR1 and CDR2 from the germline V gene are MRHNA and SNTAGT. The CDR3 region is CASSEVGDRGYEQYF. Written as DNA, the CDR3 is TGTGCCAGCAGTGAAGTGGGGGACAGGGGCTACGAGCAGTACTTC.

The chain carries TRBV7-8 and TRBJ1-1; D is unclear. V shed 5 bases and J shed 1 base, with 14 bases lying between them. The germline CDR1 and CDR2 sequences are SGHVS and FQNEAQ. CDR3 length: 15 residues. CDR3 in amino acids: CASSPYPDGNTEAFF. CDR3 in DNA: TGTGCCAGCAGCCCCTACCCGGACGGGAACACTGAAGCTTTCTTT.

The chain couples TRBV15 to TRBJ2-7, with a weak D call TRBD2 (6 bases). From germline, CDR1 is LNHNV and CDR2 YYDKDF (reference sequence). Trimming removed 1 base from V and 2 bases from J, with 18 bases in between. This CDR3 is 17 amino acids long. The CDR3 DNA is TGTGCCACCAGCAGAGGTCCTTCAGCGGGCCAGACCTACGAGCAGTACTTC. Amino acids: CATSRGPSAGQTYEQYF.

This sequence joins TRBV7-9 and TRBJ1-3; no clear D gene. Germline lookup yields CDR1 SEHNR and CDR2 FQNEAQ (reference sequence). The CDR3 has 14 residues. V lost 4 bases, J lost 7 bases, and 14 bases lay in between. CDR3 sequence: CASSSTVSANTIYF. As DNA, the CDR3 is TGTGCCAGCAGCTCCACTGTTTCGGCCAACACCATATATTTT.

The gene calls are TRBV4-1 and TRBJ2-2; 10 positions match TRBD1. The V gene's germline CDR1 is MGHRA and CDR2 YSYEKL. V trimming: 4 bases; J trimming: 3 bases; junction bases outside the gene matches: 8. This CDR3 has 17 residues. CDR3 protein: CASSLRTGGGYTGELFF. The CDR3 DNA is TGCGCCAGCAGCCTGCGGACAGGGGGAGGTTACACCGGGGAGCTGTTTTTT.

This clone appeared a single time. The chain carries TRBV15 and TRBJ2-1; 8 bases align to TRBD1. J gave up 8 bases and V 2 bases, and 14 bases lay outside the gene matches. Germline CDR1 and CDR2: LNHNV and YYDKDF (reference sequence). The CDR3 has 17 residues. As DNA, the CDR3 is TGTGCCACCAGCAGAATTGGGACAGGTTTGGCTATCTATGAGCAGTTCTTC. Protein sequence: CATSRIGTGLAIYEQFF.

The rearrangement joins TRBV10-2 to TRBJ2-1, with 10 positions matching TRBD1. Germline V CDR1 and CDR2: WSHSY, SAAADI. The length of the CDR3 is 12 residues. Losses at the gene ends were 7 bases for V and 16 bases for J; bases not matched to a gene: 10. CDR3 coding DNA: TGCGCCAGCAATGGGGGCCGGGACAGGGGCTTCTTC. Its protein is CASNGGRDRGFF.

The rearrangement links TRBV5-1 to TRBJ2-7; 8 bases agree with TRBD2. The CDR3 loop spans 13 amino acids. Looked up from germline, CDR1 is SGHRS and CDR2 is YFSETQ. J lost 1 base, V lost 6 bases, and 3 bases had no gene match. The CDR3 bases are TGCGCCAGCAAAAGACTAGCGTCCTACGAGCAGTACTTC. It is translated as CASKRLASYEQYF.

This CDR3 reads CASSQVGGDEQFF. The CDR3 coding sequence is TGCGCCAGCAGCCAAGTGGGGGGCGATGAGCAGTTCTTC. The genes are TRBV4-1 and TRBJ2-1; D could derive from TRBD1 or TRBD2 (6 bases each). Trimming shortened V by 1 base and J by 8 bases, and 9 bases separated the two germline ends. The CDR3 is 13 amino acids. Germline V lookup: CDR1 MGHRA, CDR2 YSYEKL.

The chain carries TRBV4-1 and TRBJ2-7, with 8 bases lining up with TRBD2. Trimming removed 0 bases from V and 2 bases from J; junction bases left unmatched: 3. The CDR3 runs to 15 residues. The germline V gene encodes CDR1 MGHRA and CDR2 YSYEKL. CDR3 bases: TGCGCCAGCAGCCAAGAGTCGGGAGGGCCCTACGAGCAGTACTTC. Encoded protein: CASSQESGGPYEQYF.

As DNA, the CDR3 is TGTGCCAGCAGCTTGGGAATACAGGGTGGTCAGCCCCAGCATTTT. The encoded protein is CASSLGIQGGQPQHF. This rearrangement joins TRBV5-6 to TRBJ1-5; weak D call: TRBD1 (6 bases). V dropped 0 bases and J dropped 6 bases, with 13 bases sitting between them. The CDR3 is made up of 15 amino acids. Germline CDR1 and CDR2: SGHDT and YYEEEE.